Given below is one TCR beta chain in context. Its antigen is unknown. This sequence may be a read error, since a much larger clone differs from it by one base. This record belongs to a study of T cells in Graves' hyperthyroidism and ophthalmopathy. Study observations and caveats: Most clonotypes expanded in the thyroid (above 0.001) were also present in blood.

The V and J ends lost 4 bases and 2 bases respectively, with 15 bases between them. The CDR3 has 15 amino acids. Per the germline V gene, CDR1 is SGHTA and CDR2 is FQGNSA. RNA transcripts were the template for amplifying TCR beta CDR3 regions. The primer set for the first-round RT-PCR of the TCR CDR3 was HTBI. TCRdb re-called the multiplex PCR reads with MiXCR, one entry per CDR3 protein. The data show hundreds of thousands of distinct CDR3 sequences, about 45% seen once. The chain employs TRBV7-2 and TRBJ2-7; D call uncertain. Source material: peripheral blood or thyroid tissue (not recorded which). The receptor comes from an adult man with Graves' disease, either hyperthyroidism or ophthalmopathy (not recorded which). The CDR3 DNA reads TGTGCCAGCAGCTACCGACGGGTTGCTCCCTACGAGCAGTACTTC. Translating gives CASSYRRVAPYEQYF.